These 7 T cell receptor beta chains were sequenced from one sample in a study of Ad26.COV2.S vaccination and SARS-CoV-2 variants (dated by TCRdb to about 2021). The sample's time point label, in plain terms: individuals recovered from natural SARS-CoV-2 infection. The library was generated by the immunoSEQ multiplex PCR assay. As stored in TCRdb, this immuneACCESS dataset retains in-frame rearrangements with V and J assigned. A fraction of the clones does not appear; measured against another copy, unresolved V genes explain less than half of the discrepancy, and the remainder lacks a known reason. The sample data list about 350,000 clones, and about 91% of these were observed just once. The ten largest make up about 3.9% of the sample. The sample in question was peripheral blood, obtained after recovery from COVID-19. These TCRs come from a human donor who had recovered from COVID-19.

The chain has TRBV6-2 or TRBV6-3 and TRBJ1-5; D unresolved. The germline gives CDR1 MNHEY, CDR2 SVGEGT. This CDR3 contains 16 residues. The ends were cut back, 6 bases at V and 5 bases at J, with 20 bases in the middle. Here the CDR3 DNA reads TGTGCCAGCAGCCCCACGGGGTTATCGTATGATCAGCCCCAGCATTTT. This gives the protein CASSPTGLSYDQPQHF.

The chain joins TRBV10-3 to TRBJ2-2; D gene uncertain. Looked up from germline, CDR1 is ENHRY and CDR2 is SYGVKD. The CDR3 is made up of 11 amino acids. V gave up 2 bases and J gave up 5 bases, with 0 bases separating them. CDR3 amino acids: CAISETGELFF. The CDR3 region has the DNA TGTGCCATCAGTGAGACCGGGGAGCTGTTTTTT.

The chain joins TRBV12-3 or TRBV12-4 to TRBJ2-5; D gene unclear. The V gene lost 3 bases and the J gene lost 8 bases, with 10 bases spanning the gap. The CDR3 length is 12 residues. The CDR3 here is CASSFGDGTQYF. Written as DNA, the CDR3 is TGTGCCAGCAGTTTTGGTGACGGAACCCAGTACTTC.

V gene TRBV6-6 combines with J gene TRBJ1-1; D might be TRBD1 (5 bases). Looked up from germline, CDR1 is MNHNY and CDR2 is SVGAGI (reference sequence). V gave up 6 bases and J gave up 10 bases, with 21 bases separating them. The CDR3 is 14 residues long. The CDR3 here is CASSSGTLTLGAFF. The CDR3 region has the DNA TGTGCCAGCAGCTCCGGGACCCTGACACTGGGAGCTTTCTTT.

The chain has TRBV9 and TRBJ2-1; the match to TRBD2 covers 16 bases. Unmatched junction bases numbered 18, after V lost 2 bases and J lost 10 bases. This CDR3 has 20 residues. Germline-derived CDR1 and CDR2 are SGDLS and YYNGEE. The DNA of the CDR3 is TGTGCCAGCAGCGTGGACTCCGGGACTAGCGGGGGGGGTTTGCTGGGAGAGCAGTTCTTC. It is translated as CASSVDSGTSGGGLLGEQFF.

The rearrangement joins TRBV27 to TRBJ2-7; D may match TRBD1 or TRBD2 (5 bases each). V was trimmed by 2 bases and J by 0 bases, leaving 8 bases between them. The CDR3 extends over 14 amino acids. Germline CDR1 is MNHEY and CDR2 is SMNVEV (reference sequence). CDR3 sequence reads: CASSLTGPSYEQYF. DNA for the CDR3: TGTGCCAGCAGTTTAACGGGGCCCTCCTACGAGCAGTACTTC.

This sequence joins TRBV19 and TRBJ2-7; 9 nucleotides align to TRBD2. The CDR3 extends over 20 amino acids. The germline gives CDR1 LNHDA, CDR2 SQIVND (reference sequence). V trimming: 3 bases; J trimming: 0 bases; junction bases outside the gene matches: 18. CDR3 DNA: TGTGCCAGTAGTATGAGTACCCCTTTACTAGCGGGTGATTTCTCCTACGAGCAGTACTTC. It codes for CASSMSTPLLAGDFSYEQYF.